This T cell receptor (beta chain) stems from a study of early T cells in non-severe SARS-CoV-2 infection. About the research overall: The study sequenced bulk RNA from unsorted whole blood, with chains unpaired. Study findings and constraints: Missing private and CD4 specificities, VDJdb matching favored anti-spike CD8 responses.

One entry per CDR3 protein results from TCRdb running MiXCR on the 5' RACE reads. The table lists 40,000 or so distinct CDR3 sequences, approximately 5.9% of them singletons. Trimming removed 2 bases from V and 0 bases from J, with 8 bases in between. The CDR3 runs 15 residues. Per germline, CDR1 SQVTM and CDR2 ANQGSEA. This clonotype was seen at least ten times. Its target is not known. Source: whole blood, taken at baseline. The rearrangement uses TRBV29-1 and TRBJ2-6; the D is unclear. The clonotype was recovered from an adult who was a healthcare worker with PCR-confirmed SARS-CoV-2 infection or an uninfected control (not recorded which). The CDR3 bases are TGCAGCGTTGAACCGCCGGACTCTGGGGCCAACGTCCTGACTTTC. Translation: CSVEPPDSGANVLTF.